These 30 T cell receptor beta chains were all obtained from the same sample, sequenced in a study of shared clonotypes between healthy human individuals. Only in-frame clones appear in the TCRdb table, and some are missing; sequencing was by immunoSEQ multiplex PCR. Of fewer than 1.4 million clones listed, approximately 78% are singletons. Sequencing was performed on memory CD4+ T cells from PBMCs. Subset here: CD45RA-negative fraction. These receptor sequences come from a man aged 18 to 30 in good health. Some clones in this sample may be carry-over from other donors' samples.

This chain uses TRBV5-1 with TRBJ2-1, with 9 bases matching TRBD2. CDR1 and CDR2 (germline): SGHRS, YFSETQ. The length of the CDR3 is 16 residues. The trim removed 4 bases at V and 8 bases at J, leaving 13 bases unmatched. CDR3 protein: CASSPAASGIRDEQFF. The CDR3 DNA reads TGCGCCAGCAGCCCGGCGGCTAGCGGGATCCGGGATGAGCAGTTCTTC.

The chain links TRBV29-1 to TRBJ2-1; TRBD2 aligns across 7 bases. With 6 bases clipped from V and 10 bases from J, the junction kept 9 bases outside the gene matches. CDR3 length: 12 residues. Germline V gives CDR1 SQVTM, CDR2 ANQGSEA. This CDR3 reads CSVLGGSEEQFF. The DNA for the CDR3 is TGCAGCGTCCTGGGCGGGAGTGAGGAGCAGTTCTTC.

The chain couples TRBV19 to TRBJ1-1; D remains ambiguous. The germline V and J ends were trimmed by 5 bases and 4 bases, with 17 bases remaining between them. The CDR3 totals 15 residues. Germline assignment: CDR1 LNHDA and CDR2 SQIVND (reference sequence). CDR3: CASSGRPTGATEAFF. For the CDR3, the DNA is TGTGCCAGTAGTGGCCGCCCCACCGGTGCCACTGAAGCTTTCTTT.

The V gene is TRBV5-1, the J gene TRBJ2-7, with 7 bases that match TRBD1. Germline V lookup: CDR1 SGHRS, CDR2 YFSETQ. Trimming at V came to 1 base and at J to 0 bases, leaving 4 bases not matched to a gene. This CDR3 has 15 amino acids. CDR3 coding DNA: TGCGCCAGCAGCTTGCAAGCAGGGGGCTCCTACGAGCAGTACTTC. This gives the protein CASSLQAGGSYEQYF.

The chain carries TRBV28 and TRBJ1-6, with 8 bases identical to TRBD1. Germline assignment: CDR1 MDHEN and CDR2 SYDVKM. The CDR3 is 15 amino acids. Germline trimming cut 7 bases from V and 4 bases from J; bases unmatched to any gene: 6. DNA for the CDR3: TGTGCCAGCATCCCCGGGACAGGATATAATTCACCCCTCCACTTT. Protein product: CASIPGTGYNSPLHF.

This rearrangement joins TRBV5-1 to TRBJ2-1, with 8 bases identical to TRBD2. V trimming: 2 bases; J trimming: 2 bases; junction bases outside the gene matches: 6. Germline values: CDR1 SGHRS, CDR2 YFSETQ. The CDR3 is 16 residues long. The CDR3 protein is CASSLPTSGTYNEQFF. CDR3 in DNA: TGCGCCAGCAGCTTACCAACTAGCGGCACCTACAATGAGCAGTTCTTC.

In the case of this clone: A much larger clone lies a single base off, so this may be a read error. The genes are TRBV2 and TRBJ1-3; unclear D gene. Germline CDR1 SNHLY, CDR2 FYNNEI. The CDR3 is 13 amino acids. Trimming stripped 2 bases from V and 0 bases from J, with 2 bases between. CDR3 in amino acids: CASSENSGNTIYF. CDR3 nucleotides: TGTGCCAGCAGTGAAAACTCTGGAAACACCATATATTTT.

The rearrangement uses TRBV2 and TRBJ2-1, with 7 positions matching TRBD2. The CDR3 runs 14 residues. J lost 3 bases, V lost 5 bases, and 4 bases had no gene match. Looked up from germline, CDR1 is SNHLY and CDR2 is FYNNEI. CDR3 nucleotide sequence: TGTGCCAGCAGTCTCCAGCGGGACTACAATGAGCAGTTCTTC. Encoded protein: CASSLQRDYNEQFF.

This clone has just a few counts. This sequence joins TRBV28 and TRBJ2-1, with 7 bases identical to TRBD1. V trimming: 2 bases; J trimming: 13 bases; junction bases outside the gene matches: 5. CDR1 MDHEN and CDR2 SYDVKM come from the germline V gene. The CDR3 is 12 amino acids. Here the CDR3 reads CASSLIQGIQFF. CDR3 nucleotide sequence: TGTGCCAGCAGTTTAATACAGGGGATTCAGTTCTTC.

The gene calls are TRBV5-1 and TRBJ1-2; D might be TRBD1 (5 bases). Between the trimmed V and J ends, which lost 4 bases and 4 bases, there was a span of 17 bases. Germline V gene data show CDR1 as SGHRS and CDR2 as YFSETQ. The CDR3 covers 15 residues. CDR3 protein: CASSPGSGGTYGYTF. In DNA form, the CDR3 reads TGCGCCAGCAGCCCCGGTTCGGGGGGTACCTATGGCTACACCTTC.

V is TRBV27 and J is TRBJ2-2, with no clear D. Germline V lookup: CDR1 MNHEY, CDR2 SMNVEV (reference sequence). The V gene lost 3 bases and the J gene lost 2 bases, with 7 bases spanning the gap. The CDR3 sequence is 14 residues long. This CDR3 reads CASSLRHNTGELFF. The CDR3 region has the DNA TGTGCCAGCAGTTTGCGGCACAACACCGGGGAGCTGTTTTTT.

The CDR3 sequence is CASSLGIGTARHEQFF. CDR3 coding DNA: TGTGCCAGCAGTTTAGGTATCGGGACAGCAAGGCATGAGCAGTTCTTC. The rearrangement uses TRBV6-6 and TRBJ2-1, with TRBD1 matching over 7 bases. The CDR3 totals 16 residues. With 4 bases clipped from V and 8 bases from J, the junction kept 14 bases outside the gene matches. From germline, CDR1 is MNHNY and CDR2 SVGAGI (reference sequence).

Points on this clone: Other DNA sequences in this sample translate to the same CDR3. The chain couples TRBV7-3 to TRBJ2-5; D unclear. This CDR3 has 14 amino acids. Trimming took 5 bases from V and 0 from J, leaving 10 bases between them. Per germline, CDR1 SGHTA and CDR2 FQGTGA. The CDR3: CASSPTGNQETQYF. In DNA form, the CDR3 reads TGTGCCAGCAGCCCGACTGGCAACCAAGAGACCCAGTACTTC.

This clone was picked up many times. V usage is TRBV13 and J usage is TRBJ1-1; no reliable D call. The length of the CDR3 is 15 residues. The V gene lost 3 bases and the J gene lost 4 bases, with 15 bases spanning the gap. In germline, CDR1 is PRHDT, CDR2 FYEKMQ (reference sequence). The CDR3 protein is CASSFLGSAITEAFF. CDR3 coding DNA: TGTGCCAGCAGCTTCTTAGGCAGCGCGATCACTGAAGCTTTCTTT. Together with reference TRBV13 and TRBJ1-1, the CDR3 gives the full variable domain: AAGVIQSPRHLIKEKRETATLKCYPIPRHDTVYWYQQGPGQDPQFLISFYEKMQSDKGSIPDRFSAQQFSDYHSELNMSSLELGDSALYFCASSFLGSAITEAFFGQGTRLTVV.

Comment on this clone: It may be a read error: a sequence one base away is much more abundant. The chain links TRBV30 to TRBJ1-1; possibly TRBD1 for D (5 bases). The CDR3 extends over 11 amino acids. Germline-derived CDR1 and CDR2 are GTSNPN and SVGIG (reference sequence). V gave up 5 bases and J gave up 6 bases, with 10 bases separating them. The chain's CDR3 is CAWGAAAEAFF. The CDR3 DNA is TGTGCCTGGGGGGCTGCGGCTGAAGCTTTCTTT. Combining the CDR3 with reference TRBV30 and TRBJ1-1 gives the whole variable domain SQTIHQWPATLVQPVGSPLSLECTVEGTSNPNLYWYRQAAGRGLQLLFYSVGIGQISSEVPQNLSASRPQDRQFILSSKKLLLSDSGFYLCAWGAAAEAFFGQGTRLTVV.

The chain is built from TRBV7-9 and TRBJ2-3; no definite D call. CDR3 length: 15 amino acids. Per the germline V gene, CDR1 is SEHNR and CDR2 is FQNEAQ (reference sequence). V gave up 5 bases and J gave up 5 bases, with 17 bases separating them. Written as DNA, the CDR3 is TGTGCCAGCAGCCTGGGCGAGACACATGGAGATACGCAGTATTTT. Protein: CASSLGETHGDTQYF. The entire variable domain, with the rest obtained from reference TRBV7-9 and TRBJ2-3, is as follows: DTGVSQNPRHKITKRGQNVTFRCDPISEHNRLYWYRQTLGQGPEFLTYFQNEAQLEKSRLLSDRFSAERPKGSFSTLEIQRTEQGDSAMYLCASSLGETHGDTQYFGPGTRLTVL.

J is TRBJ2-7 and V is TRBV6-1, with 10 bases fitting TRBD1. This CDR3 region has 14 residues. V lost 8 bases to trimming and J lost 3 bases; unmatched junction nucleotides: 7. Germline CDR1 reads MNHNS; CDR2 reads SASEGT. CDR3 bases: TGTGCCAGCGGACGGGACAGGGGATTCTACGAGCAGTACTTC. Translated, it gives CASGRDRGFYEQYF.

The chain combines TRBV11-3 with TRBJ2-2, with a possible D match to TRBD2 (6 bases). CDR1 is SGHNT, CDR2 YENEEA, per germline. CDR3 length: 14 residues. Trimming removed 5 bases at V and 6 bases at J, with 13 bases between. CDR3 protein: CASSRDSPPGELFF. The CDR3 DNA reads TGTGCCAGCAGCCGGGACTCCCCACCCGGGGAGCTGTTTTTT.

The V gene is TRBV10-3, the J gene TRBJ1-4; no clear D gene. The CDR3 covers 14 residues. Deletions cut 4 bases from V and 4 bases from J, with 10 bases between. CDR1 is ENHRY and CDR2 is SYGVKD in the germline V gene. Here the CDR3 reads CAISGGPLNEKLFF. The CDR3 DNA reads as TGTGCCATCAGTGGTGGTCCACTTAATGAAAAACTGTTTTTT.

J is TRBJ1-6 and V is TRBV28; D is unresolved. Germline V gives CDR1 MDHEN, CDR2 SYDVKM. The ends were cut back, 10 bases at V and 9 bases at J, with 16 bases in the middle. The length of the CDR3 is 13 residues. The CDR3 region is CATVTRLGSPLHF. As DNA, the CDR3 is TGTGCCACAGTGACAAGGTTGGGTTCACCCCTCCACTTT.

The V and J genes are TRBV28 and TRBJ2-7, with 8 bases fitting TRBD2. V lost 6 bases to trimming and J lost 3 bases; unmatched junction nucleotides: 7. The CDR3 is 14 residues long. The germline CDR1 and CDR2 sequences are MDHEN and SYDVKM. CDR3 in DNA: TGTGCCAGCAGGCTCCCGGGAGGGAACTACGAGCAGTACTTC. This translates into CASRLPGGNYEQYF.

This chain uses TRBV21-1 with TRBJ2-5. TRBV21-1 is a listed pseudogene. CDR3 size: 17 residues. DNA for the CDR3: TGTGCCAGCAGCCAACGGGACCCGAGAATTGTCCAAGAGACCCAGTACTTC. As protein: CASSQRDPRIVQETQYF.

This clone was seen more than once but under ten times. The V gene is TRBV7-3, the J gene TRBJ1-1; the D gene is possibly TRBD1 (5 bases). Germline lookup yields CDR1 SGHTA and CDR2 FQGTGA. The CDR3 runs 13 residues. Trimming took 0 bases from V and 6 from J, leaving 8 bases between them. CDR3 loop: CASSLTTEAEAFF. DNA for the CDR3: TGTGCCAGCAGCTTAACGACAGAGGCTGAAGCTTTCTTT.

J is TRBJ1-3 and V is TRBV5-6, with 7 bases aligning to TRBD1. The CDR3 spans 16 residues. With V trimmed by 4 bases and J by 2 bases, 9 bases remained unmatched. Germline CDR1 reads SGHDT; CDR2 reads YYEEEE. CDR3 DNA sequence: TGTGCCAGCAGCCTGCGGACAGGCCGCACTGGAAACACCATATATTTT. Translating gives CASSLRTGRTGNTIYF.

The chain recombines TRBV28 with TRBJ2-7, with 10 bases identical to TRBD1. Germline CDR1 is MDHEN and CDR2 is SYDVKM. This CDR3 is built from 14 residues. V gave up 8 bases and J gave up 5 bases; unmatched junction bases: 9. The CDR3 here is CASSVPTGGHEQYF. The DNA for the CDR3 is TGTGCCAGCTCCGTCCCGACAGGGGGCCACGAGCAGTACTTC.

The gene calls are TRBV9 and TRBJ1-4; D is unresolved. Trimming took 0 bases from V and 3 from J, leaving 6 bases between them. Germline assignment: CDR1 SGDLS and CDR2 YYNGEE. The CDR3 spans 14 residues. The CDR3 nucleotides are TGTGCCAGCAGCGTAGGCAGGTCTAATGAAAAACTGTTTTTT. This codes for CASSVGRSNEKLFF.

This chain joins TRBV7-3 and TRBJ2-7; D gene unclear. Germline CDR1 is SGHTA and CDR2 is FQGTGA. This CDR3 contains 13 residues. Trimming stripped 0 bases from V and 4 bases from J, with 7 bases between. CDR3 region: CASSLTNRYEQYF. CDR3 coding DNA: TGTGCCAGCAGCTTAACAAACAGATACGAGCAGTACTTC.

This clone came up a few times. The J gene is TRBJ1-1, the V gene TRBV5-6; TRBD1 is a possible D gene (5 bases). The CDR3 covers 15 residues. V was shortened by 2 bases and J by 0 bases, with 11 bases between the two germline ends. Germline V gives CDR1 SGHDT, CDR2 YYEEEE. CDR3 DNA sequence: TGTGCCAGCAGCTTAGTTCGACAGTTGAACACTGAAGCTTTCTTT. It is translated as CASSLVRQLNTEAFF.

The chain uses TRBV19 and TRBJ1-1, with TRBD1 as a possible D gene (6 bases). The CDR3 is 15 residues long. The V end lost 3 bases, the J end lost 3 bases, and 14 bases lay between the germline ends. CDR1 is LNHDA and CDR2 is SQIVND in the germline V gene (reference sequence). CDR3 DNA: TGTGCCAGTAGTATCGGAAACAGGGAGGACACTGAAGCTTTCTTT. Protein: CASSIGNREDTEAFF.

This clone appeared a single time. The chain employs TRBV19 and TRBJ2-2; 9 nucleotides match TRBD2. The J segment lost 7 bases and the V segment lost 7 bases, leaving 13 bases of the junction unmatched. The CDR3 loop spans 16 amino acids. Germline V lookup: CDR1 LNHDA, CDR2 SQIVND (reference sequence). CDR3 sequence (DNA): TGTGCCAGTAAGGTCGGTGCGGGAGGGCGTCACGGGGAGCTGTTTTTT. Its translation is CASKVGAGGRHGELFF.